This TCR beta chain was sequenced in a study of blood T cell repertoires in COVID-19. For the study at large: PBMCs, B-cell-depleted T cells, or T cells were the source of the cDNA or gDNA that made up the material.

From germline, CDR1 is LNHDA and CDR2 SQIVND (reference sequence). Trimming removed 6 bases at V and 3 bases at J, with 11 bases between. This CDR3 comprises 13 residues. Authors' data handling: How many nucleated cells were present was estimated from reference gene primer amplification. TCRdb's copy holds only in-frame clones and misses some; the assay was immunoSEQ multiplex PCR. That table is the source of V, J and clone size, and D and trimming were worked out from the DNA. The sample has about 240,000 clones, around 82% seen once. This chain links TRBV19 with TRBJ1-2; maybe TRBD1 (5 bases). This sequence originates from a woman between 70 and 85 years old with acute or convalescent COVID-19. The sequencing sample was made of peripheral blood. CDR3 sequence (DNA): TGTGCCAGTAGAAAAGACAGTTACTATGGCTACACCTTC. Its protein is CASRKDSYYGYTF.